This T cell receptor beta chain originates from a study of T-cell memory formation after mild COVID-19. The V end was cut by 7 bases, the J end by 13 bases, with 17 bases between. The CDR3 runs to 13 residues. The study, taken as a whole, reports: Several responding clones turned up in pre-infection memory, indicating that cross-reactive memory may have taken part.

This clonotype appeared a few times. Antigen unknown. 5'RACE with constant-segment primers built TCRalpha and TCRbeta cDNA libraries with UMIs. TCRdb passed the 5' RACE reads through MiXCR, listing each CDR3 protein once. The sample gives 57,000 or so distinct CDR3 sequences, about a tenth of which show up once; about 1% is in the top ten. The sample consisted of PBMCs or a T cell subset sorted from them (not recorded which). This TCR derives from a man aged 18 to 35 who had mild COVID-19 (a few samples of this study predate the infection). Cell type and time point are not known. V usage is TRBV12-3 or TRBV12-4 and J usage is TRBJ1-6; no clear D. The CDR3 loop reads CASTENQGSPLHF. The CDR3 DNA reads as TGTGCCAGCACCGAAAATCAAGGGAGTCCCCTCCACTTT.